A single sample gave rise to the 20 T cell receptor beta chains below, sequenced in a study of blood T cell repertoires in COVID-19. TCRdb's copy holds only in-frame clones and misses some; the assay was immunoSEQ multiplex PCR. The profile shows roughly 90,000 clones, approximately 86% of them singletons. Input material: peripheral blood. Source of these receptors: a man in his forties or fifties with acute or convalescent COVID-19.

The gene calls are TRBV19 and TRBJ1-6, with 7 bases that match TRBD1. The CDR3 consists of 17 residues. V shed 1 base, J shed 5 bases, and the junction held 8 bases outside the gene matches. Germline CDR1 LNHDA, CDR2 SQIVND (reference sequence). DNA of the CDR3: TGTGCCAGTAGTATAGGCGTCCGGGACAGTGATAATTCACCCCTCCACTTT. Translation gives CASSIGVRDSDNSPLHF.

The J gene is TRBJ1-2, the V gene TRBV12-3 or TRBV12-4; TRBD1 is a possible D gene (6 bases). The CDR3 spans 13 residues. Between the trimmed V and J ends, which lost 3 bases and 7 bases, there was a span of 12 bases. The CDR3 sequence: CASSFKQGSGYTF. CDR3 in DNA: TGTGCCAGCAGTTTTAAACAGGGTAGTGGCTACACCTTC.

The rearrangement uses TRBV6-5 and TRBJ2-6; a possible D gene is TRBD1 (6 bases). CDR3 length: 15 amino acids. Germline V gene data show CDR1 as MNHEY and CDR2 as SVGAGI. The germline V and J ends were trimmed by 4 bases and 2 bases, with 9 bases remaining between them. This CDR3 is CASSSSGAGANVLTF. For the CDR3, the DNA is TGTGCCAGCAGTTCCTCAGGGGCTGGGGCCAACGTCCTGACTTTC.

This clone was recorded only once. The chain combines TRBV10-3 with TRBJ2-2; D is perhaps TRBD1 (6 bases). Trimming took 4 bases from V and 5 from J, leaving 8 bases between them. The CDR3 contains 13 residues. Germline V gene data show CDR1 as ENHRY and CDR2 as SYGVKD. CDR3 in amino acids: CAISGGRTGELFF. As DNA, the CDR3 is TGTGCCATCAGTGGGGGGCGGACCGGGGAGCTGTTTTTT.

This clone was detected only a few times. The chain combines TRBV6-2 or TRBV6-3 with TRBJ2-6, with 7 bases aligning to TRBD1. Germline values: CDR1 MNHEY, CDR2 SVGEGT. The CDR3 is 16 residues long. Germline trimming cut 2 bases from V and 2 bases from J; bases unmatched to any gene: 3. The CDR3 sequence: CASSYRGGPGANVLTF. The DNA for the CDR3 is TGTGCCAGCAGTTACCGAGGGGGCCCTGGGGCCAACGTCCTGACTTTC.

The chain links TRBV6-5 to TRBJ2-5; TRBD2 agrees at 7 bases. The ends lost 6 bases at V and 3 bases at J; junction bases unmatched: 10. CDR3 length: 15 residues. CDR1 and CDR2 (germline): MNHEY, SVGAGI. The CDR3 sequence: CASSRERGREETQYF. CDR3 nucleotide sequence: TGTGCCAGCAGCCGGGAACGGGGGAGGGAAGAGACCCAGTACTTC.

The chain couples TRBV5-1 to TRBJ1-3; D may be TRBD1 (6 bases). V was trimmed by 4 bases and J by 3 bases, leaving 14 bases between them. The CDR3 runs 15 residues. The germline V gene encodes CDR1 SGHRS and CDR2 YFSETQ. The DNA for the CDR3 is TGCGCCAGCAGCCCGTCAGGACAGTATGGAAACACCATATATTTT. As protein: CASSPSGQYGNTIYF.

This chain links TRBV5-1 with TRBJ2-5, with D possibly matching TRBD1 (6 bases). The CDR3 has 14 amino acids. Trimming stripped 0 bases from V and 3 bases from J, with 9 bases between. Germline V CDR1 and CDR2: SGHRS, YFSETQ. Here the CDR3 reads CASSLVSGEETQYF. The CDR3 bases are TGCGCCAGCAGCTTGGTTTCAGGGGAAGAGACCCAGTACTTC.

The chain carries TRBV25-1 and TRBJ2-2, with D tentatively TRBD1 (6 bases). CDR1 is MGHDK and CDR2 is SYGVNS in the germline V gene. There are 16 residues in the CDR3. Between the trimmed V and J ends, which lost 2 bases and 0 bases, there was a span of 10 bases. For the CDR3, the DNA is TGTGCCAGCAGTGAAAGGGGACACTCGAACACCGGGGAGCTGTTTTTT. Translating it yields CASSERGHSNTGELFF. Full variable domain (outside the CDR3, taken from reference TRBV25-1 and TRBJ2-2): EADIYQTPRYLVIGTGKKITLECSQTMGHDKMYWYQQDPGMELHLIHYSYGVNSTEKGDLSSESTVSRIRTEHFPLTLESARPSHTSQYLCASSERGHSNTGELFFGEGSRLTVL.

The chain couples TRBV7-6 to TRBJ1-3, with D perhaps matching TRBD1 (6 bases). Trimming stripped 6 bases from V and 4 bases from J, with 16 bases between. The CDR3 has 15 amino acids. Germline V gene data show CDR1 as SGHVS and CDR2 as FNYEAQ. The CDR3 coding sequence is TGTGCCAGCAGTATGTTGGGGGCGCAGGGAAACACCATATATTTT. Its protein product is CASSMLGAQGNTIYF. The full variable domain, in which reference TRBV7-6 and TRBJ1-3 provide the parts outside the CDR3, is GAGVSQSPRYKVTKRGQDVALRCDPISGHVSLYWYRQALGQGPEFLTYFNYEAQQDKSGLPNDRFSAERPEGSISTLTIQRTEQRDSAMYRCASSMLGAQGNTIYFGEGSWLTVV.

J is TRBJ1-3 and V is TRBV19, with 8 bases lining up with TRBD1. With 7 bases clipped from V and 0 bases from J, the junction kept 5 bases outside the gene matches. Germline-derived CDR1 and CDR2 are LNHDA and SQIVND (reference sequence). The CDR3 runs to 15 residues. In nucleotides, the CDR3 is TGTGCCAGTACCGCGACAGGGGACTCTGGAAACACCATATATTTT. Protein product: CASTATGDSGNTIYF.

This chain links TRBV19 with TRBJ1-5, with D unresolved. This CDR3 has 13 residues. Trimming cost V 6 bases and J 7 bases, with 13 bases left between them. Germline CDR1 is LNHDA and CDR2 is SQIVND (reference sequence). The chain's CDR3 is CASSRDGKQPQHF. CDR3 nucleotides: TGTGCCAGTAGCCGGGATGGGAAACAGCCCCAGCATTTT.

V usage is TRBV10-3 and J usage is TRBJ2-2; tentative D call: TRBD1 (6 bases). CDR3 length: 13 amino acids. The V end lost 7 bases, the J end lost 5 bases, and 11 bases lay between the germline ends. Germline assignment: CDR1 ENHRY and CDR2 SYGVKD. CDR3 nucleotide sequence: TGTGCCATCACCAAAGACAGGACCGGGGAGCTGTTTTTT. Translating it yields CAITKDRTGELFF.

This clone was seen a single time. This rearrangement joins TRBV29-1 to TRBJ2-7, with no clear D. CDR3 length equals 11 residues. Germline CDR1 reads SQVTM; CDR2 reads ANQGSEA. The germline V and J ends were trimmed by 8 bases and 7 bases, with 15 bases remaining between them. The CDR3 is CSCHEASEQYF. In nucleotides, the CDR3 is TGCAGCTGCCACGAGGCGAGTGAGCAGTACTTC.

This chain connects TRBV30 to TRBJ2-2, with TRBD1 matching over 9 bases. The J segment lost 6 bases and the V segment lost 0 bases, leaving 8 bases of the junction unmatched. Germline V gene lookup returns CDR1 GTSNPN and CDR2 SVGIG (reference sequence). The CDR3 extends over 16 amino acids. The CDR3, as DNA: TGTGCCTGGAGTGTACGAGTAGGGACAGGGCCCGGGGAGCTGTTTTTT. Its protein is CAWSVRVGTGPGELFF.

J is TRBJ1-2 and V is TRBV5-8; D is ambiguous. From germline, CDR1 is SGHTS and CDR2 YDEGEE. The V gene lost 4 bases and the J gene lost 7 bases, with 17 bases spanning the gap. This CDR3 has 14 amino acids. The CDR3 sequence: CASSPRAGHGGYTF. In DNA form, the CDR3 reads TGTGCCAGCAGCCCCCGGGCGGGTCACGGTGGCTACACCTTC.

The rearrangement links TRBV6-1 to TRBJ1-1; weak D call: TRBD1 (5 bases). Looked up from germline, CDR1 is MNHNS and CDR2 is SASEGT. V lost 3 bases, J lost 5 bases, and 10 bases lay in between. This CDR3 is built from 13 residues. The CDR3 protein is CASSEGPHTEAFF. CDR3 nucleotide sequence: TGTGCCAGCAGTGAGGGGCCCCATACTGAAGCTTTCTTT.

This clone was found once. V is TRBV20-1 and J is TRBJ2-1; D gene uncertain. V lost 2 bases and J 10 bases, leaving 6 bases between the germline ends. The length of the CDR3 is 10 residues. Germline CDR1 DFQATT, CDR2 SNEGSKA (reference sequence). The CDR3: CSARKAEQFF. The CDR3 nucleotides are TGCAGTGCTAGAAAAGCGGAGCAGTTCTTC.

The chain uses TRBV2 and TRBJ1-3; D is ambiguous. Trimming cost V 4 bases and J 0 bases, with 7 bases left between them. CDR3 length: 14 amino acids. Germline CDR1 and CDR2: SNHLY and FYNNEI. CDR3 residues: CASSALSSGNTIYF. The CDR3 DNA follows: TGTGCCAGCAGTGCTCTGAGCTCTGGAAACACCATATATTTT.

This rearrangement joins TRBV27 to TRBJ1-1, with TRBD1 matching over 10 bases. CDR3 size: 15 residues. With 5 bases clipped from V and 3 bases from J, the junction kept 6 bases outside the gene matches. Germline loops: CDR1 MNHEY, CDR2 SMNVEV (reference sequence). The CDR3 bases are TGTGCCAGCAGTCAGACAGGGGGCGTTGACACTGAAGCTTTCTTT. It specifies CASSQTGGVDTEAFF.